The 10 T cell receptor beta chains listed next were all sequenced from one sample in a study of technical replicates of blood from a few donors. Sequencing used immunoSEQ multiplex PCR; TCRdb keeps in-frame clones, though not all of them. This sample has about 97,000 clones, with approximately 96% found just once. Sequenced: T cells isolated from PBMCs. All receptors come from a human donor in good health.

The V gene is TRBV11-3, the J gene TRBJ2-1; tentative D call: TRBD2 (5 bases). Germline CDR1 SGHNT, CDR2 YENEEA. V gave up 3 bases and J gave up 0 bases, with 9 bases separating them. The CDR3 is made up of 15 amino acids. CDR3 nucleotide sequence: TGTGCCAGCAGCTTGACTACCGGCTCCTACAATGAGCAGTTCTTC. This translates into CASSLTTGSYNEQFF.

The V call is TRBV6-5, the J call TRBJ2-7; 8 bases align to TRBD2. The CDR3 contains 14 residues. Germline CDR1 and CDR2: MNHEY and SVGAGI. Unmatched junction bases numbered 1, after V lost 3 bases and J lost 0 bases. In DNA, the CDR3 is TGTGCCAGCAGTTATGCGGGGGGCTCCTACGAGCAGTACTTC. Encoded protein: CASSYAGGSYEQYF.

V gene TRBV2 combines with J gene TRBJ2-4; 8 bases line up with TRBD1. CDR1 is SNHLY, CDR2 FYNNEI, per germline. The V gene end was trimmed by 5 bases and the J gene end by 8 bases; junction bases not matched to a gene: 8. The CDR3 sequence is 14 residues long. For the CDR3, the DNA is TGTGCCAGCAGTACGGACAGGGAATTATACATTCAGTACTTC. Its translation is CASSTDRELYIQYF.

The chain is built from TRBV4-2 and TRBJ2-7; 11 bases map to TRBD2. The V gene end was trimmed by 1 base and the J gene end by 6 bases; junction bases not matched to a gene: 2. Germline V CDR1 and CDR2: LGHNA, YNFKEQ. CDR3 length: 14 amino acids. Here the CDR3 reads CASSQVGLAAEQYF. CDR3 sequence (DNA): TGTGCCAGCAGCCAAGTGGGACTAGCGGCCGAGCAGTACTTC.

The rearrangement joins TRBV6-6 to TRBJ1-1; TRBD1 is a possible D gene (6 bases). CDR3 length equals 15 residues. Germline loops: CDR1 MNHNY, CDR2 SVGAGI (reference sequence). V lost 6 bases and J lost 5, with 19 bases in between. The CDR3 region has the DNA TGTGCCAGCAGCCTGACAGGAACGAAAGGGACTGAAGCTTTCTTT. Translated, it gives CASSLTGTKGTEAFF.

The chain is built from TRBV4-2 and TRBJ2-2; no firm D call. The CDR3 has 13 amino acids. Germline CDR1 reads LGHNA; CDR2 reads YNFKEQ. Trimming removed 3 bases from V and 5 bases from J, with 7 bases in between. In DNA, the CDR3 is TGTGCCAGCAGCCAGAGTTTGACCGGGGAGCTGTTTTTT. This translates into CASSQSLTGELFF.

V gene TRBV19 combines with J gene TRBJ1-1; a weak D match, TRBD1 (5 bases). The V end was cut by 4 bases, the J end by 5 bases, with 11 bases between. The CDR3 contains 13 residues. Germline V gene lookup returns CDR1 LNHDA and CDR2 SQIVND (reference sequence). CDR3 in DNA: TGTGCCAGTAGTAACCTAAAGGGGACTGAAGCTTTCTTT. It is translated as CASSNLKGTEAFF.

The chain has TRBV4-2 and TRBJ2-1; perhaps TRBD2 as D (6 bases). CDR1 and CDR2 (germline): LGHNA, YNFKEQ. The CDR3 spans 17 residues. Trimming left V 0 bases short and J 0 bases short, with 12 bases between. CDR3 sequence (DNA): TGTGCCAGCAGCCAAGAAGGAGGGTGGAGCTCCTACAATGAGCAGTTCTTC. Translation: CASSQEGGWSSYNEQFF.

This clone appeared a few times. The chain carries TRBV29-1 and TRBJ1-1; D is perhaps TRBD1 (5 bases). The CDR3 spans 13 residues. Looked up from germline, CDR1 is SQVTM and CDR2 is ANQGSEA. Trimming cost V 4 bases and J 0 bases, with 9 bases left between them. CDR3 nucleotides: TGCAGCGTTGCACGACAGATGAACACTGAAGCTTTCTTT. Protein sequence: CSVARQMNTEAFF. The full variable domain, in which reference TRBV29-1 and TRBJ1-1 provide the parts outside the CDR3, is SAVISQKPSRDICQRGTSLTIQCQVDSQVTMMFWYRQQPGQSLTLIATANQGSEATYESGFVIDKFPISRPNLTFSTLTVSNMSPEDSSIYLCSVARQMNTEAFFGQGTRLTVV.

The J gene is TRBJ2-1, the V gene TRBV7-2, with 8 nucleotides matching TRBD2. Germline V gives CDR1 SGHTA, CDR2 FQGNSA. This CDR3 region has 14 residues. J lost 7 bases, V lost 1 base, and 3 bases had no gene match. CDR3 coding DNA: TGTGCCAGCAGCTTAGAGCGGGAGCAAAATGAGCAGTTCTTC. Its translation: CASSLEREQNEQFF.